This entry features one T cell receptor beta chain sequence. Its antigen is as yet unknown. The entry originates in a study of cytomegalovirus exposure and HLA in healthy donors. PCR used 60 Vbeta primers and 13 Jbeta primers. In the original processing: About 10 million of some 80 million unique TCR beta chains were shared, per a later count. Repertoires were generated with immunoSEQ multiplex PCR, while TCRdb's copy carries only in-frame clones and drops some. That table furnishes V, J and clone size, whereas the DNA furnished D and trimming. This table has about 210,000 clones, 82% appearing once. The V gene end was trimmed by 4 bases and the J gene end by 5 bases; junction bases not matched to a gene: 8. The CDR3 consists of 16 residues. The V gene's germline CDR1 is SGHRS and CDR2 YFSETQ. Study-wide results and caveats: It was assumed in the presence/absence analyses that sequencing depth was roughly uniform across donors. There were some V segments, including TRBV6-2 and TRBV6-3, excluded as indistinguishable.

The gene calls are TRBV5-1 and TRBJ2-5; 13 bases agree with TRBD2. This clonotype was obtained from a man aged 35 to 55 in good health and CMV-seropositive. Sequenced material: PBMCs. This CDR3 is CASSMLLAGGLETQYF. The CDR3 DNA sequence: TGCGCCAGCAGCATGCTACTAGCGGGAGGGCTCGAGACCCAGTACTTC.